These T cell receptor beta chains were read from a single sample in a study of cytotoxic CD8 clonotypes in ibrutinib-treated CLL. This table comes from immunoSEQ multiplex PCR, and its TCRdb copy is limited to in-frame clones, with some not included. This table has around 200,000 clones, more than 75% appearing once. The material was PBMCs, obtained after 12 months of ibrutinib treatment. The receptors were sampled from a human donor with chronic lymphocytic leukemia. Both conserved end residues are part of each CDR3. A D gene is named only where the DNA matches it firmly. Rows may omit the clone size; those that give it use once, few, many or a size class.

v_call	cdr3_length	clone_size	j_call	d_call	cdr3_aa	cdr3_nt
TRBV10-3	14	-	TRBJ1-1	-	CAISEVLMNTEAFF	TGTGCCATCAGCGAGGTCTTAATGAACACTGAAGCTTTCTTT
TRBV5-4	16	-	TRBJ2-1	TRBD2	CASSSGTSGSLGEQFF	TGTGCCAGCAGCTCCGGGACTAGCGGGAGCCTTGGTGAGCAGTTCTTC
TRBV10-2	14	-	TRBJ1-5	-	CASSQQASNQPQHF	TGCGCCAGCTCCCAGCAGGCAAGCAATCAGCCCCAGCATTTT
TRBV19	15	-	TRBJ2-2	TRBD1	CASSGDRGDTGELFF	TGTGCCAGTAGTGGGGACAGGGGCGACACCGGGGAGCTGTTTTTT
TRBV5-5	15	-	TRBJ2-5	TRBD2	CASSLWGGLQETQYF	TGTGCCAGCAGCTTGTGGGGGGGACTCCAAGAGACCCAGTACTTC
TRBV4-1	16	-	TRBJ2-7	TRBD1	CASSQDRGTGGHEQYF	TGCGCCAGCAGCCAAGATCGAGGGACAGGGGGCCACGAGCAGTACTTC
TRBV27	13	few	TRBJ2-7	TRBD1	CATSGTGPYEQYF	TGTGCCACTTCCGGGACAGGGCCCTACGAGCAGTACTTC
TRBV19	14	-	TRBJ2-2	-	CASSTERRGGELFF	TGTGCCAGTAGTACAGAGCGGAGGGGCGGGGAGCTGTTTTTT
TRBV5-1	14	-	TRBJ2-4	TRBD1	CASSIGQGRNIQYF	TGCGCCAGCAGCATTGGACAGGGACGAAACATTCAGTACTTC
TRBV5-1	15	-	TRBJ2-7	TRBD2	CASSLEAGGPHEQYF	TGCGCCAGCAGCTTGGAGGCGGGAGGGCCCCACGAGCAGTACTTC
TRBV23-1	17	few	TRBJ1-5	TRBD1	CASSPTGGLPLFEPQHF	TGCGCCAGCAGTCCCACAGGGGGCCTCCCTTTGTTCGAGCCCCAGCATTTT
TRBV27	16	-	TRBJ2-1	TRBD2	CASSPGWGEGNNEQFF	TGTGCCAGCAGTCCAGGATGGGGGGAGGGGAACAATGAGCAGTTCTTC
TRBV7-2	11	-	TRBJ2-3	-	CASSSSFTQYF	TGTGCCAGCAGCTCCTCTTTTACGCAGTATTTT
TRBV11-2	15	few	TRBJ1-5	-	CASSPADGSNQPQHF	TGTGCCAGCTCACCCGCGGACGGTAGCAATCAGCCCCAGCATTTT
TRBV6-1	15	few	TRBJ1-2	-	CASSGITTGSHGYTF	TGTGCCAGCAGTGGAATAACTACAGGGTCCCATGGCTACACCTTC
TRBV28	15	-	TRBJ2-2	-	CASTKGLSNTGELFF	TGTGCCAGCACAAAGGGACTCTCGAACACCGGGGAGCTGTTTTTT
TRBV7-8	17	-	TRBJ2-6	-	CASSLQGPWAGANVLTF	TGTGCCAGCAGCTTACAGGGACCCTGGGCTGGGGCCAACGTCCTGACTTTC
TRBV2	13	many	TRBJ1-1	-	CASSKDYGTEAFF	TGTGCCAGCAGTAAGGACTACGGCACTGAAGCTTTCTTT
TRBV11-2	13	few	TRBJ2-3	-	CASSPPYPDTQYF	TGTGCCAGCAGCCCGCCCTACCCAGATACGCAGTATTTT
TRBV2	15	-	TRBJ2-4	-	CASKYSEGAKNIQYF	TGTGCCAGCAAGTACAGTGAGGGGGCCAAAAACATTCAGTACTTC